This T cell receptor (beta chain) was captured by sequencing in a study of blood T cell repertoires in COVID-19. For the study at large: Sites across the United States, Italy and Spain contributed samples from acute and convalescent COVID-19. The analysed material was cDNA or gDNA that came from T cells, B-cell-depleted T cells, or PBMCs.

This clone was counted once. Under the authors' procedure: Nucleated cell number was recorded as an estimate derived from reference gene primer amplification. Some clones are missing from TCRdb's copy, which holds only in-frame ones; the method was immunoSEQ multiplex PCR. The V and J calls and clone size are taken from that table; D and trimming were inferred from the DNA. The data show approximately 70,000 clones, over 80% seen once. Germline loops: CDR1 MGHRA, CDR2 YSYEKL. Trimming stripped 0 bases from V and 4 bases from J, with 12 bases between. There are 15 residues in the CDR3. Sequences were obtained from peripheral blood. The source of this sequence is a man aged 80 or over with active or convalescent COVID-19. This chain connects TRBV4-1 to TRBJ1-1, with D perhaps matching TRBD1 (6 bases). CDR3 bases: TGCGCCAGCAGCCAAGACCCTACAGGGCTCACTGAAGCTTTCTTT. Translated: CASSQDPTGLTEAFF.